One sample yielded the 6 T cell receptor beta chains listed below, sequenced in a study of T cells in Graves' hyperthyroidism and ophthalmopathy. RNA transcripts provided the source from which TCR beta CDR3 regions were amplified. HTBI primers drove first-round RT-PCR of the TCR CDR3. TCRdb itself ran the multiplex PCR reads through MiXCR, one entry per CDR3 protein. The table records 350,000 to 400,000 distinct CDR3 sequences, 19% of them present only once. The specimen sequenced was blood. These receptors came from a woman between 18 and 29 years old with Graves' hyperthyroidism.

CDR3 amino acids: CASSQRGQGSGELFF. The CDR3 bases are TGTGCCAGCAGCCAGAGGGGGCAAGGGAGCGGGGAGCTGTTTTTT. V is TRBV3-1 and J is TRBJ2-2; 7 bases are a match to TRBD1. The CDR3 contains 15 residues. From germline, CDR1 is LGHDT and CDR2 YNNKEL (reference sequence). V shed 3 bases and J 7 bases; nucleotides not matched to a gene: 8.

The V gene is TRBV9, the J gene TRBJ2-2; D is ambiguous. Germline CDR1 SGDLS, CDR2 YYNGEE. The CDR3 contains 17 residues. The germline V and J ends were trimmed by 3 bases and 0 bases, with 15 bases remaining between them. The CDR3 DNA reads TGTGCCAGCAGCGGCATTATGGGCACAACGAACACCGGGGAGCTGTTTTTT. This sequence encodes CASSGIMGTTNTGELFF.

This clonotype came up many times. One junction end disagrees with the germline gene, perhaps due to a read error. CDR3 loop: CATGREDTNQPQHF. The CDR3 region has the DNA TGTGCCACCGGCAGAGAGGACACCAATCAGCCCCAGCATTTT. This rearrangement joins TRBV15 to TRBJ1-5; tentatively, D is TRBD1 (5 bases). The CDR3 spans 14 residues. Per germline, CDR1 LNHNV and CDR2 YYDKDF (reference sequence).

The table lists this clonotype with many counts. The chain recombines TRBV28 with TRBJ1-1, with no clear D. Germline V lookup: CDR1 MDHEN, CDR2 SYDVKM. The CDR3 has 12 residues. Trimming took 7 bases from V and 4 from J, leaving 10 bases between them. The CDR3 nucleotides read TGTGCCAGCATTAACAGATTCACTGAAGCTTTCTTT. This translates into CASINRFTEAFF.

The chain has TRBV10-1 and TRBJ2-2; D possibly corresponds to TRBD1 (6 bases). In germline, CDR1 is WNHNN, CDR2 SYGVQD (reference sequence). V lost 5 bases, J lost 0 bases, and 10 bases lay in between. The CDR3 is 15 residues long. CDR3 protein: CASSYRASNTGELFF. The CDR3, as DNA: TGCGCCAGCAGTTACAGGGCCTCGAACACCGGGGAGCTGTTTTTT.

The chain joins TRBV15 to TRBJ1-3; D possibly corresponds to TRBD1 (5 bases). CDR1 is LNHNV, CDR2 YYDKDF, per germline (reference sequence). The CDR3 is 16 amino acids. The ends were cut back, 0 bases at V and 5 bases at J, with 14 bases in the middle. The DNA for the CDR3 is TGTGCCACCAGCAGAGAGCCCCAGGGCTTTAGAAACACCATATATTTT. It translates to CATSREPQGFRNTIYF.